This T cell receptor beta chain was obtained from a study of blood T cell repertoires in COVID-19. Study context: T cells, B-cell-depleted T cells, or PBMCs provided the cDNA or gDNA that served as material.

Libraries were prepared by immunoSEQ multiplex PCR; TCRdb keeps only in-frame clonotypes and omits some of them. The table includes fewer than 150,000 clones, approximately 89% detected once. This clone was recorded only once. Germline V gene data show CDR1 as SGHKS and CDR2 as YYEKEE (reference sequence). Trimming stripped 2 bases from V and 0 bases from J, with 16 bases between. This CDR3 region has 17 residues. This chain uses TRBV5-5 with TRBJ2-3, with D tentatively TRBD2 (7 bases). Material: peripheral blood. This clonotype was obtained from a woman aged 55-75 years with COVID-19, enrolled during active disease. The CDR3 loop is CASSFSAAGASTDTQYF. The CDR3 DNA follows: TGTGCCAGCAGCTTTTCGGCGGCGGGGGCTAGCACAGATACGCAGTATTTT.